These 15 T cell receptor beta chains were sequenced from one sample in a study of CXCR3-negative and CXCR3-positive naive CD8 T cells (dated by TCRdb to about 2019). TCRdb lists the instrument as NextSeq 550. The Human TCR Profiling Kit (MiLaboratory) was used to make UMI-labeled 5' RACE TRB cDNA libraries. After reprocessing by TCRdb, each CDR3 protein sequence is one entry, and no DNA is given. The sample table on file contains some 61,000 distinct CDR3 sequences. Roughly 4.2% of the sample rests with the top ten. Material for sequencing was naive CXCR3- CD8+ T cells from blood. This sample's cell subset or site label indicates: CD45RO-CCR7+CD27+CD95- naive CD8+ T cells lacking CXCR3 (TNR3-). The source of these receptors is a human donor in good health. Some clones in this sample may be carry-over from other donors' samples.

The V and J genes are TRBV12-3 or TRBV12-4 and TRBJ1-2; checking the TCRdb D call of TRBD1 is not possible without DNA. The length of the CDR3 is 15 residues. Here the CDR3 reads CASRSWDRVTDGYTF.

This chain connects TRBV29-1 to TRBJ1-2; TCRdb indicates TRBD1, and absent DNA this call remains unverified. Germline lookup yields CDR1 SQVTM and CDR2 ANQGSEA. The CDR3 length is 16 residues. The CDR3 region is CSVENGTGRFSYGYTF.

The chain uses TRBV7-2 and TRBJ2-3; TCRdb's assignment of TRBD1 cannot be checked, as there is no DNA. The CDR3 is 14 amino acids. Germline CDR1 and CDR2: SGHTA and FQGNSA. CDR3 in amino acids: CASRKGGGTDTQYF.

The chain combines TRBV29-1 with TRBJ2-7; TCRdb outputs TRBD2, but without DNA this stays unchecked. The CDR3 is made up of 15 amino acids. Germline CDR1 SQVTM, CDR2 ANQGSEA. The CDR3 sequence: CSVDGLAGGSYEQYF.

The CDR3 here is CATSRVASGTYEQYF. The genes are TRBV15 and TRBJ2-7; lacking DNA, the TRBD2 call made by TCRdb goes unchecked. The germline V gene has CDR1 LNHNV and CDR2 YYDKDF (reference sequence). CDR3 length: 15 amino acids.

The rearrangement uses TRBV20-1 and TRBJ2-7. The CDR3 runs to 11 residues. The germline CDR1 and CDR2 sequences are DFQATT and SNEGSKA (reference sequence). CDR3 amino acids: CSASVGYEQYF.

The J gene is TRBJ2-7, the V gene TRBV29-1; TCRdb's D gene call, TRBD2, goes unchecked for lack of DNA. Germline CDR1 SQVTM, CDR2 ANQGSEA. The CDR3 runs to 12 residues. CDR3 region: CSVGGLTYEQYF.

The V and J genes are TRBV4-3 and TRBJ2-1; the D call from TCRdb, TRBD1, cannot be confirmed without DNA. The CDR3 consists of 13 residues. Per the germline V gene, CDR1 is LGHNA and CDR2 is YSLEER. CDR3 region: CASSQARGNEQFF.

The J gene is TRBJ2-1, the V gene TRBV12-3 or TRBV12-4; TCRdb indicates TRBD1, and absent DNA this call remains unverified. CDR3 length: 13 residues. CDR3 sequence reads: CASRGQGEGEQFF.

The CDR3 region is CASSLKTSGVNEQFF. The chain carries TRBV12-3 or TRBV12-4 and TRBJ2-1; checking the TCRdb D call of TRBD2 is not possible without DNA. The CDR3 spans 15 residues.

The chain links TRBV29-1 to TRBJ1-1. The germline V gene has CDR1 SQVTM and CDR2 ANQGSEA. The CDR3 length is 12 residues. CDR3 sequence reads: CSVRGRDTEAFF.

The chain has TRBV29-1 and TRBJ2-3; TCRdb's D call of TRBD2 is untestable without DNA. Looked up from germline, CDR1 is SQVTM and CDR2 is ANQGSEA. This CDR3 region has 14 residues. The CDR3 reads CSVDVAGPTDTQYF.

The chain couples TRBV29-1 to TRBJ2-7; TCRdb names TRBD1, which stays unverified in the absence of DNA. Germline V lookup: CDR1 SQVTM, CDR2 ANQGSEA. CDR3 length: 13 amino acids. The CDR3: CSAKTRGEREQYF.

J is TRBJ2-4 and V is TRBV11-3; TCRdb's D call of TRBD1 is untestable without DNA. Germline V gene sequence: CDR1 SGHNT, CDR2 YENEEA. The CDR3 has 14 amino acids. This chain's CDR3 is CASSSGQGRNIQYF.

The chain combines TRBV20-1 with TRBJ2-5. Germline loops: CDR1 DFQATT, CDR2 SNEGSKA (reference sequence). The CDR3 is made up of 13 amino acids. CDR3 region: CSARARDQETQYF.